Below, 24 T cell receptor beta chains from the same sample are listed, as sequenced in a study of cytomegalovirus exposure and HLA in healthy donors. A multiplex PCR was run with 60 Vbeta primers and 13 Jbeta primers. Data came from immunoSEQ multiplex PCR; TCRdb stores just in-frame clones and leaves some out. The repertoire includes over 130,000 clones, around 60% of them detected once, and around 7.1% sits in the top ten. Sequences were obtained from PBMCs. The origin of the receptors is a woman aged 55-70 years in good health and CMV-seropositive.

This clone is a singleton in its sample. V and J are TRBV28 and TRBJ1-2; 7 bases fit TRBD1. The V segment lost 7 bases and the J segment 2 bases; nucleotides outside the gene matches: 7. Germline CDR1 is MDHEN and CDR2 is SYDVKM. The CDR3 has 14 residues. CDR3 coding DNA: TGTGCCAGCATCCTGGACAGGACCAACTATGGCTACACCTTC. It yields the protein CASILDRTNYGYTF.

V and J are TRBV6-5 and TRBJ2-5; 8 positions match TRBD1. The DNA end is more similar to TRBJ2-7, so the J call may be wrong. The CDR3 extends over 15 amino acids. Germline lookup yields CDR1 MNHEY and CDR2 SVGAGI. CDR3 sequence reads: CASSLTGDPSYEQYF. DNA for the CDR3: TGTGCCAGCAGCCTGACAGGGGATCCCTCCTACGAGCAGTACTTC.

V gene TRBV4-1 combines with J gene TRBJ1-1; TRBD1 agrees at 12 bases. The CDR3 is 16 residues long. CDR1 is MGHRA and CDR2 is YSYEKL in the germline V gene. The V segment lost 5 bases and the J segment 4 bases; nucleotides outside the gene matches: 8. In DNA form, the CDR3 reads TGCGCCAGCAGCTTCCCGGGACAGGGGGCGATCACTGAAGCTTTCTTT. This gives the protein CASSFPGQGAITEAFF.

This clone was picked up one time. CDR3 DNA sequence: TGTGCCAGCAGGCCCGGATCTAGGGGCGAGCAGTACTTC. The encoded protein is CASRPGSRGEQYF. The chain is built from TRBV7-2 and TRBJ2-7, with a weak D call TRBD1 (5 bases). CDR1 is SGHTA and CDR2 is FQGNSA in the germline V gene. The CDR3 extends over 13 amino acids. The germline V and J ends were trimmed by 6 bases and 6 bases, with 15 bases remaining between them.

This chain uses TRBV2 with TRBJ2-7; TRBD2 aligns across 7 bases. Trimming took 3 bases from V and 7 from J; bases not matched to a gene: 9. The CDR3 spans 14 residues. The germline V gene has CDR1 SNHLY and CDR2 FYNNEI. CDR3 sequence reads: CASSEAGVSGEQYF. DNA of the CDR3: TGTGCCAGCAGTGAGGCGGGAGTGTCGGGAGAGCAGTACTTC.

The chain has TRBV30 and TRBJ2-5, with D possibly matching TRBD2 (5 bases). Germline CDR1 reads GTSNPN; CDR2 reads SVGIG (reference sequence). V lost 0 bases and J lost 1, with 15 bases in between. CDR3 length: 16 residues. In DNA form, the CDR3 reads TGTGCCTGGAGTGTACGGGATTCGGCGTTCCAAGAGACCCAGTACTTC. This encodes CAWSVRDSAFQETQYF.

This clone was found once. The V and J genes are TRBV7-2 and TRBJ2-7, with 10 nucleotides matching TRBD2. The CDR3 has 15 amino acids. J gave up 2 bases and V 3 bases, and 4 bases lay outside the gene matches. CDR1 and CDR2 (germline): SGHTA, FQGNSA. As DNA, the CDR3 is TGTGCCAGCAGCTTTACTAGCGGGGATCCCTACGAGCAGTACTTC. It is translated as CASSFTSGDPYEQYF.

The chain combines TRBV2 with TRBJ2-1; possibly TRBD1 for D (5 bases). Trimming cost V 7 bases and J 5 bases, with 12 bases left between them. Germline values: CDR1 SNHLY, CDR2 FYNNEI. This CDR3 is built from 13 residues. The CDR3 reads CASTRETDNEQFF. CDR3 coding DNA: TGTGCCAGCACCAGGGAAACTGACAATGAGCAGTTCTTC.

The chain has TRBV5-5 and TRBJ2-3; 11 bases are shared with TRBD1. Germline-derived CDR1 and CDR2 are SGHKS and YYEKEE (reference sequence). V shed 7 bases, J shed 5 bases, and the junction held 6 bases outside the gene matches. CDR3 length: 14 residues. The CDR3: CASAGGTGGDTQYF. CDR3 sequence (DNA): TGTGCCAGCGCGGGCGGGACAGGGGGAGATACGCAGTATTTT.

This rearrangement joins TRBV6-5 to TRBJ1-5, with TRBD1 identical over 10 bases. V was pared by 9 bases and J by 7 bases, with 12 bases of the junction left unmatched. Germline V gene lookup returns CDR1 MNHEY and CDR2 SVGAGI. This CDR3 contains 15 residues. CDR3: CASKSDRGPWQPQHF. The CDR3 region has the DNA TGTGCCAGTAAGTCTGACAGGGGGCCCTGGCAGCCCCAGCATTTT.

V usage is TRBV6-6 and J usage is TRBJ1-5, with TRBD1 matching 8 bases. The CDR3 has 13 residues. Per germline, CDR1 MNHNY and CDR2 SVGAGI (reference sequence). The junction had 2 bases not matched to a gene; V was cut back by 6 bases and J by 4 bases. The CDR3 reads CASRQGENQPQHF. CDR3 in DNA: TGTGCCAGCAGACAGGGGGAAAATCAGCCCCAGCATTTT.

This clone was picked up a small number of times. This chain connects TRBV7-9 to TRBJ1-2; 11 bases map to TRBD1. The CDR3 runs 14 residues. Germline V gene data show CDR1 as SEHNR and CDR2 as FQNEAQ (reference sequence). V gave up 5 bases and J gave up 8 bases; unmatched junction bases: 7. CDR3 in DNA: TGTGCCAGCAGCCCAGCGGACAGGGGGCAGGGCTACACCTTC. Translation gives CASSPADRGQGYTF.

The V gene is TRBV7-2, the J gene TRBJ2-7; 9 bases line up with TRBD1. Germline V gene sequence: CDR1 SGHTA, CDR2 FQGNSA. J gave up 9 bases and V 1 base, and 7 bases lay outside the gene matches. This CDR3 has 14 residues. As DNA, the CDR3 is TGTGCCAGCAGCTTAGGGGACAGGGCCGGGGGGCAGTACTTC. Amino acid sequence: CASSLGDRAGGQYF. The whole variable domain, filled in from reference TRBV7-2 and TRBJ2-7, reads GAGVSQSPSNKVTEKGKDVELRCDPISGHTALYWYRQSLGQGLEFLIYFQGNSAPDKSGLPSDRFSAERTGGSVSTLTIQRTQQEDSAVYLCASSLGDRAGGQYFGPGTRLTVT.

The CDR3 coding sequence is TGCGCCAGCAGCCAAGGAACTAGCGGGAGGGGAGAGACCCAGTACTTC. It translates to CASSQGTSGRGETQYF. The chain combines TRBV4-1 with TRBJ2-5, with 13 bases identical to TRBD2. Germline CDR1 and CDR2: MGHRA and YSYEKL. Trimming cost V 1 base and J 4 bases; bases outside gene matches: 3. The CDR3 runs to 16 residues.

The chain couples TRBV18 to TRBJ2-1; possible D gene TRBD1, 5 bases. Trimming left V 6 bases short and J 8 bases short, with 11 bases between. In germline, CDR1 is KGHSH, CDR2 LQKENI. This CDR3 contains 12 residues. The DNA for the CDR3 is TGTGCCAGCTCGCCCAGGGATGATGAGCAGTTCTTC. It codes for CASSPRDDEQFF.

The genes are TRBV6-5 and TRBJ2-7, with D maybe TRBD1 (5 bases). V was pared by 7 bases and J by 0 bases, with 13 bases between. CDR1 and CDR2 (germline): MNHEY, SVGAGI. The CDR3 loop spans 14 amino acids. CDR3 DNA sequence: TGTGCCAGCACCCCTCGACAGACCTCCTACGAGCAGTACTTC. Translated, it gives CASTPRQTSYEQYF.

The rearrangement links TRBV28 to TRBJ1-1; no reliable D call. CDR1 and CDR2 from the germline V gene are MDHEN and SYDVKM. The CDR3 sequence is 12 residues long. V lost 1 base and J 7 bases, leaving 7 bases between the germline ends. CDR3 in DNA: TGTGCCAGCAGTTTATTCGCGGGTGAAGCTTTCTTT. It codes for CASSLFAGEAFF.

The chain carries TRBV5-1 and TRBJ1-4, with 8 bases identical to TRBD1. Germline CDR1 SGHRS, CDR2 YFSETQ. The CDR3 consists of 16 residues. Trimming removed 0 bases from V and 3 bases from J; junction bases left unmatched: 4. DNA for the CDR3: TGCGCCAGCAGCTTGGCCCCGGGACAGGCTAATGAAAAACTGTTTTTT. Residues: CASSLAPGQANEKLFF.

This chain uses TRBV18 with TRBJ2-1; D is perhaps TRBD2 (6 bases). From germline, CDR1 is KGHSH and CDR2 LQKENI. V lost 3 bases and J lost 4, with 10 bases in between. The CDR3 length is 14 residues. The DNA for the CDR3 is TGTGCCAGCTCACCCCAGGCGGGGTACAATGAGCAGTTCTTC. Amino acids: CASSPQAGYNEQFF.

The chain links TRBV13 to TRBJ2-3; 13 bases align to TRBD2. Trimming took 5 bases from V and 4 from J; bases not matched to a gene: 0. Germline assignment: CDR1 PRHDT and CDR2 FYEKMQ (reference sequence). The CDR3 sequence is 14 residues long. The CDR3 here is CASSGLAGADTQYF. The CDR3 coding sequence is TGTGCCAGCAGCGGACTAGCGGGAGCAGATACGCAGTATTTT. The full variable domain, its missing parts supplied by reference TRBV13 and TRBJ2-3, is AAGVIQSPRHLIKEKRETATLKCYPIPRHDTVYWYQQGPGQDPQFLISFYEKMQSDKGSIPDRFSAQQFSDYHSELNMSSLELGDSALYFCASSGLAGADTQYFGPGTRLTVL.

This clone came up a few times. The chain couples TRBV10-3 to TRBJ1-2, with TRBD1 matching over 8 bases. This CDR3 spans 12 amino acids. Losses at the gene ends were 9 bases for V and 4 bases for J; bases not matched to a gene: 4. The germline V gene encodes CDR1 ENHRY and CDR2 SYGVKD. DNA of the CDR3: TGTGCCATAGACAGGGGAATCTATGGCTACACCTTC. It is translated as CAIDRGIYGYTF.

The rearrangement uses TRBV28 and TRBJ2-1; 14 nucleotides align to TRBD2. Germline loops: CDR1 MDHEN, CDR2 SYDVKM. The length of the CDR3 is 22 residues. V lost 5 bases, J lost 8 bases, and 26 bases stayed unmatched. DNA for the CDR3: TGTGCCAGCAGTCTTTTGCAGGGACTAGCGGGAGATTTCGCTGCCTCTGGGGATGAGCAGTTCTTC. It translates to CASSLLQGLAGDFAASGDEQFF. Full variable domain (remainder filled in from reference TRBV28 and TRBJ2-1): DVKVTQSSRYLVKRTGEKVFLECVQDMDHENMFWYRQDPGLGLRLIYFSYDVKMKEKGDIPEGYSVSREKKERFSLILESASTNQTSMYLCASSLLQGLAGDFAASGDEQFFGPGTRLTVL.

V is TRBV4-2 and J is TRBJ1-2; D gene unclear. Germline CDR1 reads LGHNA; CDR2 reads YNFKEQ. The CDR3 contains 15 residues. Trimming removed 3 bases from V and 4 bases from J, with 15 bases in between. In nucleotides, the CDR3 is TGTGCCAGCAGCCACCCGATGACGGAGGCCTATGGCTACACCTTC. Translated, it gives CASSHPMTEAYGYTF.

The chain employs TRBV19 and TRBJ2-5, with a weak D call TRBD1 (6 bases). Germline V CDR1 and CDR2: LNHDA, SQIVND (reference sequence). This CDR3 is built from 14 residues. Trimming shortened V by 6 bases and J by 7 bases, and 18 bases separated the two germline ends. CDR3 in amino acids: CASSSTGFLGTQYF. The CDR3 nucleotides are TGTGCCAGTAGCTCGACAGGATTCTTAGGGACCCAGTACTTC.